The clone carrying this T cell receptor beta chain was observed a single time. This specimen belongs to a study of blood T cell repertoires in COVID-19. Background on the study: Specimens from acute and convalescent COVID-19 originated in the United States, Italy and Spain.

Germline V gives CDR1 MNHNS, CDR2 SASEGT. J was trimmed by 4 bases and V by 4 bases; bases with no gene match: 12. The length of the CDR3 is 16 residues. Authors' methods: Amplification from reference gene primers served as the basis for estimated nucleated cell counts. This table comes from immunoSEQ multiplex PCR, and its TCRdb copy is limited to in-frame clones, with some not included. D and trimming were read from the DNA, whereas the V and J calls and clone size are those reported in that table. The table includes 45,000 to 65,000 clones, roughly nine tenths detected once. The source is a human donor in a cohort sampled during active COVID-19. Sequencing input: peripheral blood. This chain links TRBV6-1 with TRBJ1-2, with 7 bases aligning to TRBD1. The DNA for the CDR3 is TGTGCCAGCAGTGCGCCCACGGGACAGAGAGGCTATGGCTACACCTTC. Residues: CASSAPTGQRGYGYTF.